This T cell receptor beta chain is from a study of CXCR3-negative and CXCR3-positive naive CD8 T cells. Study outcomes and limitations: The majority of assays used fresh PBMCs, and CXCR3 expression partially decreased after cryopreservation. TRBV-TRBJ usage was similar across naive CXCR3 subsets but distinct in memory cells. Surface CD5 looked about the same in the naive subsets, so the authors worked out TCR strength from TRB CDR3 properties.

Germline V gene data show CDR1 as SEHNR and CDR2 as FQNEAQ (reference sequence). The CDR3 consists of 12 residues. TRB cDNA libraries were made by UMI-labeled 5' RACE. TCRdb reprocessed the 5' RACE reads and stores each CDR3 protein as one record, lacking DNA. The sample totals roughly 39,000 distinct CDR3 sequences; its top ten clones hold 9.5% to 12%. Researchers sorted about 300,000 cells of each CD8+ T cell subset in triplicate. Notes on this clonotype: Its target is not known.

This sequence originates from a human donor in good health. Some clones in this sample may be carry-over from other donors' samples. The V call is TRBV7-9, the J call TRBJ2-7; TCRdb returns TRBD2, unconfirmable since there is no DNA. Input material: memory CD8+ T cells from blood. This CDR3 is CASRPAWGEQYF.